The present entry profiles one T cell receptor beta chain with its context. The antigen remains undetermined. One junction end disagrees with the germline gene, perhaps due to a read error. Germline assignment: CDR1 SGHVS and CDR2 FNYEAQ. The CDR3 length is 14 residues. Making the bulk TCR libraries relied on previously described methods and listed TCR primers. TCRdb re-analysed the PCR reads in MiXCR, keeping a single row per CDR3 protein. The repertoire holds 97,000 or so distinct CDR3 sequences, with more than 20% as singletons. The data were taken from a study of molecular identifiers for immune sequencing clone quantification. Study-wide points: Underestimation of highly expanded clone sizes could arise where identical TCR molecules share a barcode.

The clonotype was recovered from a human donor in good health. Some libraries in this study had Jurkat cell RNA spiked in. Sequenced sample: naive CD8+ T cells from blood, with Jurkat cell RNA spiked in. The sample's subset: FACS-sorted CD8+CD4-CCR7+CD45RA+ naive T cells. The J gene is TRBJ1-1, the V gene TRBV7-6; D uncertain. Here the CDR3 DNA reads TGTACCAGCAGCCCCGGGAAAAGGTTCACTAAAGCTTTCTTT. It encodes CTSSPGKRFTKAFF. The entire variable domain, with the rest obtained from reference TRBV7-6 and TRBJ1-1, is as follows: GAGVSQSPRYKVTKRGQDVALRCDPISGHVSLYWYRQALGQGPEFLTYFNYEAQQDKSGLPNDRFSAERPEGSISTLTIQRTEQRDSAMYRCTSSPGKRFTKAFFGQGTRLTVV.